This T cell receptor (beta chain) was obtained from a study of identical twins (dated by TCRdb to the mid-2010s). Regarding the complete study: To test whether fetal clonotypes persist, this study deep-sequenced TCR alpha and beta repertoires from monozygotic twins, from unrelated adults of various ages, and from cord blood. Replicate twin experiments were performed at different times using different library preparation protocols to rule out contamination. Overall study outcomes, separate from this receptor: Because the same donors could not be followed over many years, the conclusions depended on cross-sectional statistical analysis. Invariant T cells such as MAIT and iNKT could partly confound zero-insertion analyses, although diverse VJ usage argued against such confounding for most clonotypes. Compared with coincidental sharing between unrelated individuals, out-of-frame TCR alpha sequences shared between twins had an excess of sequences with low generation probability. Out-of-frame TCR alpha sharing in monozygotic twins was systematically underestimated by recombination models, whereas sharing between unrelated individuals was in agreement with the recombination models. The excess sharing between twins in beta out-of-frame sequences was weaker because fewer shared sequences reduced the signal-to-noise ratio. Abundant cord blood beta clonotypes had fewer insertions, young adult naive repertoires showed a similar but weaker trend, and memory repertoires showed no such trend.

In the case of this clonotype: There is no known antigen for this receptor. Nothing much larger sits one base from this clone, and base qualities are not available.

Receptors were amplified or captured by 5' RACE. The listed sequencing device is Illumina HiSeq 2000. A universal primer binding site was introduced by template switching, and a unique molecular identifier was present in the final cDNA, enabling accurate counting of TCR cDNA molecules. Specific primers in the conserved constant-segment region were used to synthesize first-strand cDNA for the TCR alpha and beta chains. Each cDNA library was double barcoded, with a SMART-Mk sample barcode plus Illumina barcodes, to control for contamination. TruSeq adapter sequences along with Illumina sample barcodes were introduced in two successive PCR steps. The Illumina HiSeq platform was used with custom primers to sequence TCR alpha and beta cDNA libraries. The authors' analysis ran thus. MiGEC was used to process raw reads and extract unique molecular identifiers, and MiXCR was used to find CDR3 positions. For each individual, recombination models were inferred using an EM algorithm with the repgenHMM and IGoR tools. The analysis of shared clonotypes was done with the tcR package in R, with sharing normalized by the product of cloneset sizes. To study raw recombination without the effects of thymic and clonal selection, out-of-frame nonproductive sequences were analyzed. TCRdb trimmed the raw reads at Q25, called clones with MiXCR and kept productive beta chains. Rows merge per CDR3 protein into single entries with the most common DNA and genes. TCRdb, not the authors, supplied the V and J calls. The sample contains about 470,000 distinct CDR3 sequences, about 24% of them found a single time. The top ten clones comprise approximately 2.9% of the sample.

Every donor in the study was a healthy Caucasian. The twin cohort comprised three pairs of female monozygotic twins, all aged roughly 18 to 29 years. Positive isolation kits from Invitrogen were used to isolate CD4+ and CD8+ T cell populations. The same sample was also studied in work on T cells expressing NK-cell markers. The second publication reports: Three sorted T-cell subsets (CD3+CD56+NKG2C+, CD3+CD56+NKG2C- and CD3+CD56-NKG2C+) from under ten donors had their TCR beta-chain repertoires profiled. Of the eight sequenced donors, seven were found to be HCMV-seropositive and one was found to be HCMV-seronegative. To restrict sorting to alphabetaTCR-expressing T cells, an anti-gammadeltaTCR antibody was added in several experiments. In several donors, the dominant CD3+CD56+NKG2C+ clonotypes were found to rank among the top 10 CD8+ clonotypes and to make up about 1.0-7.0% of CD8+ T cells. Those dominant clonotypes were again the most abundant among CD3+CD56-NKG2C+ cells in a handful of donors, at about 25-60.1%. Whether the expanded NKG2C-expressing T cell clones were specific for HCMV antigens was left unclear. All eight donors whose samples were sequenced were randomly selected healthy volunteers, three of them men and five women. HCMV-specific IgG was detected in serum with a commercial ELISA kit to determine HCMV serostatus. MIGEC was used to demultiplex reads and group the reads by UMI, and MiTCR was used to assemble and quantify clonotypes. Only TCR cDNA sequences supported by at least two reads were kept to exclude erroneous sequences. Downstream repertoire analysis used the tcR package, and clonotypes were matched across fractions by CDR3 nucleotide sequence plus V segment. VDJmatch was used to annotate antigen specificity against VDJdb, with one amino acid substitution allowed in CDR3.

The source is a woman aged 18 to 35 in good health. Sequencing was carried out using CD4+ T cells sorted from blood.

The CDR3 amino acid sequence is: CASNPGGILIGELFF. The DNA sequence reads TGCGCCAGCAACCCCGGGGGAATCTTGATCGGGGAGCTGTTTTTT. The rearranged chain carries TRBV5-1 and TRBJ2-2, with TRBD2 as a weak D call on 6 bases. According to the germline V gene, CDR1 reads SGHRS and CDR2 reads YFSETQ. V sheds 6 bases and J sheds 7 bases, leaving 19 bases between their ends. The CDR3 runs 15 residues from the cysteine to the phenylalanine. The entry retains the CDR3 DNA only, 45 bases that are in frame from base 1.